This T cell receptor (beta chain) appears in the sequencing data of a study of Tregs in tolerant kidney transplant recipients (dated by TCRdb to between 2018 and 2021). Some background on the complete study: TCRbeta sequencing was used in the study to identify donor-specific regulatory T cells before combined kidney and bone marrow transplantation, and the identified cells were then tracked after transplant. TCRbeta repertoire sequencing was used in 3 healthy controls to compare several methods for expanding Tregs specific for an allogeneic donor.

Comments on this clone: Its antigen is still unknown. Qualities for individual bases were not recorded, and no much larger clone is one base off.

Thawed PBMCs were FACS-sorted into unstimulated Tregs (CD4+CD25+CD127-), CD4+ non-Tregs (CD4+CD25-), CD4 cells and CD8 cells. Prior to Treg sorting, thawed PBMCs were rested overnight at 37 degrees C with roughly 200 IU/ml IL-2. Blood from healthy controls was obtained either from healthy volunteers or as purchased buffy coats. Healthy control blood was separated into PBMCs by Ficoll density gradient and cryopreserved, and patient PBMCs were collected both before and after transplant. The cysteine opens and the phenylalanine closes a CDR3 of 19 amino acids. Left in the record is the CDR3 DNA by itself, 57 bases read in frame from the first base. For CDR1 and CDR2, the germline V gene lists SGHAT and FQNNGV. V ends up 4 bases short and J 0 bases short, with an unmatched junction base count of 14. What the authors observed across the whole study: The most biologically relevant and donor-specific TCRbeta repertoire appeared to be identified by expanding Tregs with activated donor B cells. Biological reproducibility was not directly addressed, though technical replication error appeared minimal. Because the study included only a small number of patients, the results must be confirmed in larger populations and under other immunosuppression protocols.

For TCRbeta CDR3 sequencing, genomic DNA was extracted from sorted cells using the QIAGEN DNeasy Blood and Tissue Kit. High-throughput TCRbeta CDR3 sequencing, including PCR amplification with bias correction and internal controls, was performed commercially through immunoSEQ. Concerning the study's data processing: Unique productive TCRbeta sequences were defined by CDR3 nucleotide sequence when primers matched and otherwise by CDR3 amino acid sequence together with Vbeta and Jbeta genes. As a correction for sorting error, sequences shared between sorted populations at a frequency ratio of 2:1 or less were discarded, and the remaining shared sequences were assigned to the higher population. Sequences were defined as donor-reactive when expanded at least 5-fold in CFSE-low cells versus unstimulated cells and present at a frequency of at least 0.01% in CFSE-low cells. Repertoire divergence was quantified by Jensen-Shannon divergence using the top 100 TCRbeta sequences ranked by frequency. For samples with multiple sequencing runs, sorting error was corrected separately for each run before the runs were pooled. TCRdb re-hosts the immuneACCESS table, in-frame sequences only. Its copies lack some clones; in the studies checked, an unresolved V gene accounts for under half of them, and the cause for the rest is not known. V and J calls and clone size are those listed in that table; D and trimming were worked out from the DNA. This sample lists roughly 49,000 clones; 91% were detected once. Clones ranked in the top ten supply about 0.74% of the sample.

This clonotype was obtained from a human donor in good health. The chain employs TRBV11-2 and TRBJ2-4, and TRBD2 aligns with 8 junction nucleotides. The sequencing sample was made of Tregs from blood. Here the CDR3 is given as CASSSQAGVEFLAKNIQYF. The DNA reads as follows: TGTGCCAGCAGCTCCCAAGCGGGAGTGGAGTTTCTAGCCAAAAACATTCAGTACTTC. With the portions outside the CDR3 filled from the reference TRBV11-2 and TRBJ2-4 genes, the complete variable region becomes EAGVAQSPRYKIIEKRQSVAFWCNPISGHATLYWYQQILGQGPKLLIQFQNNGVVDDSQLPKDRFSAERLKGVDSTLKIQPAKLEDSAVYLCASSSQAGVEFLAKNIQYFGAGTRLSVL.